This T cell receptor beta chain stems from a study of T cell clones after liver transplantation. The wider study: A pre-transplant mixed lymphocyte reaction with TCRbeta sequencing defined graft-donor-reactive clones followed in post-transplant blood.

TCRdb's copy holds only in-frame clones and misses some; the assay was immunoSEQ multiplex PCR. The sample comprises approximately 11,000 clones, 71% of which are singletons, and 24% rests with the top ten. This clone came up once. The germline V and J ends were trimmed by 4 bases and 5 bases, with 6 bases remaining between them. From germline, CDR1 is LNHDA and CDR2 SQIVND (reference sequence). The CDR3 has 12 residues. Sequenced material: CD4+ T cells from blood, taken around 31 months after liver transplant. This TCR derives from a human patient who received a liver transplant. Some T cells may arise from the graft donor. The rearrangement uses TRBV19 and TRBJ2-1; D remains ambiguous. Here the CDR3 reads CASSTPNNEQFF. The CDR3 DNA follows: TGTGCCAGTAGTACCCCTAACAATGAGCAGTTCTTC.